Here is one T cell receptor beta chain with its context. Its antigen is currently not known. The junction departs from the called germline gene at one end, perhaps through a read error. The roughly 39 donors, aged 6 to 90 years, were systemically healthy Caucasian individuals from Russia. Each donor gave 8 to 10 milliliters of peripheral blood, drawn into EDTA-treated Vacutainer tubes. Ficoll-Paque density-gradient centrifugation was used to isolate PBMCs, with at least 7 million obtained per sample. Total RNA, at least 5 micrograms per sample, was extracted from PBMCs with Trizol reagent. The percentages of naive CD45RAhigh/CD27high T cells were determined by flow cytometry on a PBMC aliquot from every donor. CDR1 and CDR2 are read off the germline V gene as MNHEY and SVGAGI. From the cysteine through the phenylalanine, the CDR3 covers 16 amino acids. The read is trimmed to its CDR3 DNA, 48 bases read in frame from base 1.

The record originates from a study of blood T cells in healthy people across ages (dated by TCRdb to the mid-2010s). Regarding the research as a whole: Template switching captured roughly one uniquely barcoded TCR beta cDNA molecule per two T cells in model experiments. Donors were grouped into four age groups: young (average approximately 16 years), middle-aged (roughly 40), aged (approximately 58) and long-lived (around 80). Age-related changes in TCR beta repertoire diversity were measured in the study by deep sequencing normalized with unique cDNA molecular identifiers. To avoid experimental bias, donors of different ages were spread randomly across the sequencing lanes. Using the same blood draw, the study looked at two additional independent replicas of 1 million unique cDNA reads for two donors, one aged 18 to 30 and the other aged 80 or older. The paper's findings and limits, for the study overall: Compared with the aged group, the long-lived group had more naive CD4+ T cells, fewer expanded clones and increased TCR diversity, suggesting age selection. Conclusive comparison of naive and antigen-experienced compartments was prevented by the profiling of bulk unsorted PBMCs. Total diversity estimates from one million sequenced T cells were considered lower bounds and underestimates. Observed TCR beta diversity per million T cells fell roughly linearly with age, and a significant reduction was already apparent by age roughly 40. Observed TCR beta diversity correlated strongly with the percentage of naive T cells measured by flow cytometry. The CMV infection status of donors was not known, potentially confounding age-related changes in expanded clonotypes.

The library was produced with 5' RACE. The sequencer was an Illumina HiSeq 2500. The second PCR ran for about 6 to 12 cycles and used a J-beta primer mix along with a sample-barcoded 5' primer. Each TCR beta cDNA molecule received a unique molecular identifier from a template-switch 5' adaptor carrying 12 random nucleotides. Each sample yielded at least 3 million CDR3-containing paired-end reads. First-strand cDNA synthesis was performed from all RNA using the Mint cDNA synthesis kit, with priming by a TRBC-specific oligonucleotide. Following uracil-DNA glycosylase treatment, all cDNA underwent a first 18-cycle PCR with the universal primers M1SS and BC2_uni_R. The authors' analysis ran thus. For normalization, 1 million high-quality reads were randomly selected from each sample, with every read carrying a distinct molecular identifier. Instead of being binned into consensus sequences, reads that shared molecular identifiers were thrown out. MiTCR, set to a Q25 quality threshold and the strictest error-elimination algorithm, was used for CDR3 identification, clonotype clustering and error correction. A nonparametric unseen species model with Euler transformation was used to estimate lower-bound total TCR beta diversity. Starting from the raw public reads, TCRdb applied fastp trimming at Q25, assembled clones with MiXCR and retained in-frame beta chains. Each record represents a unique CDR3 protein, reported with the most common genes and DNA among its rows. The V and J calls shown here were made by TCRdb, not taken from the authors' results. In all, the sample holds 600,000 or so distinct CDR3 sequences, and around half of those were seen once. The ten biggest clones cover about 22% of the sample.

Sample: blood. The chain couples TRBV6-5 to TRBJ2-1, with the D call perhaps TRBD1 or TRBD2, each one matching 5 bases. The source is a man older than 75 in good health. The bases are TGTGCCAGCAGTTACGGGTCGGGACCCTACTACAAGGAGCAGTTCTTC. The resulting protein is CASSYGSGPYYKEQFF.